Listed here are 20 T cell receptor beta chains from one sample, sequenced in a study of T cell repertoires in cytomegalovirus infection (dated by TCRdb to between 2018 and 2021). Read against the paper, the sample's treatment or condition label means: in vitro stimulation with specific CMV peptide epitopes to enrich CMV-specific T cells. No cognate antigen is known for these TCRs. Sequencing instrument: Illumina HiSeq 1500. TCRdb's own reprocessing of the public reads used fastp at Q25 and MiXCR and kept productive beta chains. Rows are combined by CDR3 protein, so each entry shows the most common genes and DNA. Within this sample are some 560,000 distinct CDR3 sequences, with 40% of them counted one time only. Of the sample, 48% falls within the top ten clones. Material: cultured PBMCs, obtained from culture after CMV antigen stimulation. Source of these receptors: a human donor in good health (CMV status not recorded). Some clones in this sample may be carry-over from other donors' samples.

The rearrangement links TRBV24-1 to TRBJ2-3, with D possibly matching TRBD2 (7 bases). Germline V CDR1 and CDR2: KGHDR, SFDVKD. The CDR3 extends over 15 amino acids. Trimming cost V 3 bases and J 12 bases, with 21 bases left between them. In DNA, the CDR3 is TGTGCCACCAGTGATCCCACGATTGGGGGCGGGAGACAGTATTTT. Protein sequence: CATSDPTIGGGRQYF.

The J gene is TRBJ1-2, the V gene TRBV12-3 or TRBV12-4; 8 nucleotides match TRBD1. This CDR3 region has 12 residues. After removal of 7 bases from V and 7 bases from J, the junction contained 5 bases not matched to a gene. The DNA for the CDR3 is TGTGCCAGCACCCTTACAGGGGGTGGCTACACCTTC. Its protein is CASTLTGGGYTF.

V gene TRBV6-2 or TRBV6-3 combines with J gene TRBJ1-2; 10 nucleotides line up with TRBD1. The germline V gene has CDR1 MNHEY and CDR2 SVGEGT. Trimming at V came to 8 bases and at J to 9 bases, leaving 3 bases not matched to a gene. The CDR3 spans 11 residues. The CDR3 protein is CASWTGGRYTF. Written as DNA, the CDR3 is TGTGCCAGCTGGACAGGGGGGCGCTACACCTTC.

This clonotype was recorded once. This chain uses TRBV27 with TRBJ2-7, with 7 bases identical to TRBD2. J lost 3 bases, V lost 3 bases, and 5 bases had no gene match. CDR1 and CDR2 from the germline V gene are MNHEY and SMNVEV (reference sequence). This CDR3 region has 14 residues. The CDR3 sequence is CASSFEGRDYEQYF. The CDR3 coding sequence is TGTGCCAGCAGTTTCGAGGGGAGGGACTACGAGCAGTACTTC.

There are a few counts of this clonotype. The chain is built from TRBV11-2 and TRBJ2-5; D gene unclear. Trimming pared 4 bases from V and 3 bases from J, leaving 24 bases between. The CDR3 covers 18 residues. CDR1 and CDR2 (germline): SGHAT, FQNNGV. The CDR3 coding sequence is TGTGCCAGCAGCTCACCACCCACTAAACTTCTACGAAAAGAGACCCAGTACTTC. This translates into CASSSPPTKLLRKETQYF.

This clonotype has only one observation. CDR3 sequence (DNA): TGTGCCAGCAGCTTACCATGGACGGGGTACAATGAGCAGTTCTTC. Translating it yields CASSLPWTGYNEQFF. The V and J genes are TRBV11-2 and TRBJ2-1; TRBD2 might be the D (5 bases). Germline CDR1 and CDR2: SGHAT and FQNNGV. V shed 2 bases and J shed 4 bases, with 12 bases lying between them. This CDR3 has 15 amino acids. Supplemented by reference TRBV11-2 and TRBJ2-1, the full variable domain reads EAGVAQSPRYKIIEKRQSVAFWCNPISGHATLYWYQQILGQGPKLLIQFQNNGVVDDSQLPKDRFSAERLKGVDSTLKIQPAKLEDSAVYLCASSLPWTGYNEQFFGPGTRLTVL.

This clonotype turned up a few times. The chain carries TRBV5-1 and TRBJ2-1; TRBD1 matches 10 bases. The length of the CDR3 is 15 residues. Germline-derived CDR1 and CDR2 are SGHRS and YFSETQ. V lost 6 bases and J lost 2; bases outside the gene matches: 5. CDR3 nucleotides: TGCGCCAGCAAAACCGGACAGGGGGCCTACAATGAGCAGTTCTTC. Its translation is CASKTGQGAYNEQFF.

J is TRBJ2-1 and V is TRBV7-9; 7 nucleotides match TRBD2. Germline values: CDR1 SEHNR, CDR2 FQNEAQ (reference sequence). V gave up 2 bases and J gave up 6 bases; unmatched junction bases: 4. The CDR3 runs 14 residues. This chain's CDR3 is CASSLLSGTNEQFF. The DNA for the CDR3 is TGTGCCAGCAGCTTATTGAGCGGGACCAATGAGCAGTTCTTC.

In regard to this clonotype: The junction and the germline gene differ at one end; a read error may be behind it. This sequence joins TRBV4-1 and TRBJ2-5; weak D call: TRBD2 (6 bases). The CDR3 is 18 residues long. CDR1 is MGHRA, CDR2 YSYEKL, per germline. As DNA, the CDR3 is TGTGCCAGCAGCCAAGGAGCCAAGGGGCGGGGCCCGCGGGAGACCCAGTACTTC. Protein: CASSQGAKGRGPRETQYF.

The rearrangement joins TRBV7-2 to TRBJ2-1; TRBD2 matches at 8 bases. CDR1 and CDR2 (germline): SGHTA, FQGNSA. The length of the CDR3 is 15 residues. V shed 2 bases and J 4 bases; nucleotides not matched to a gene: 4. CDR3 DNA: TGTGCCAGCAGCTTAAAAGCGGGAGCTTACAATGAGCAGTTCTTC. Amino acid sequence: CASSLKAGAYNEQFF.

The sample holds a few counts of this clonotype. The chain uses TRBV12-3 or TRBV12-4 and TRBJ2-1; D might be TRBD1 or TRBD2, each matching 6 bases. The V end was cut by 8 bases, the J end by 8 bases, with 25 bases between. There are 16 residues in the CDR3. The CDR3 nucleotides read TGTGCCAGCTTAGAACCGGGGGCTCCCCGGAACGATGAGCAGTTCTTC. Translation: CASLEPGAPRNDEQFF.

For this clonotype: Germline is not matched at one junction end, which may reflect a read error. The chain combines TRBV4-1 with TRBJ1-5; no clear D gene. CDR1 and CDR2 from the germline V gene are MGHRA and YSYEKL. The CDR3 extends over 14 amino acids. CDR3 sequence (DNA): TGTGCCAGCAGCCACCGAAGGCAGGATCAGCCCCAGCATTTT. Translation gives CASSHRRQDQPQHF.

J is TRBJ1-5 and V is TRBV12-3 or TRBV12-4; 8 bases are a match to TRBD1. The junction had 7 bases not matched to a gene; V was cut back by 6 bases and J by 6 bases. This CDR3 has 14 amino acids. CDR3 protein: CASSSQGASQPQHF. CDR3 DNA sequence: TGTGCCAGCAGCTCCCAGGGGGCAAGTCAGCCCCAGCATTTT.

The rearrangement links TRBV7-2 to TRBJ2-1; 7 nucleotides line up with TRBD2. There are 15 residues in the CDR3. After removal of 2 bases from V and 2 bases from J, the junction contained 3 bases not matched to a gene. Germline V gives CDR1 SGHTA, CDR2 FQGNSA. CDR3 region: CASSLSSGAYNEQFF. The DNA of the CDR3 is TGTGCCAGCAGCTTATCTAGCGGAGCCTACAATGAGCAGTTCTTC.

This clonotype was seen a few times. The CDR3 loop is CASSLRPGGSNYGYTF. Written as DNA, the CDR3 is TGTGCCAGCAGCTTGCGGCCAGGGGGTTCAAACTATGGCTACACCTTC. The chain is built from TRBV7-8 and TRBJ1-2; 7 positions match TRBD1. Unmatched junction bases numbered 9, after V lost 3 bases and J lost 2 bases. This CDR3 comprises 16 residues. Germline CDR1 and CDR2: SGHVS and FQNEAQ.

The chain has TRBV7-9 and TRBJ2-1; no clear D. The CDR3 loop spans 14 amino acids. Germline V gene sequence: CDR1 SEHNR, CDR2 FQNEAQ (reference sequence). V was cut by 5 bases and J by 8 bases, with 16 bases left in between. CDR3 protein: CASSQNVNWDEQFF. The CDR3 DNA follows: TGTGCCAGCAGCCAGAACGTCAATTGGGATGAGCAGTTCTTC. Combining the CDR3 with reference TRBV7-9 and TRBJ2-1 gives the whole variable domain DTGVSQNPRHKITKRGQNVTFRCDPISEHNRLYWYRQTLGQGPEFLTYFQNEAQLEKSRLLSDRFSAERPKGSFSTLEIQRTEQGDSAMYLCASSQNVNWDEQFFGPGTRLTVL.

V usage is TRBV24-1 and J usage is TRBJ2-2, with D perhaps given as TRBD1 or TRBD2 (5 bases each). Trimming pared 3 bases from V and 0 bases from J, leaving 10 bases between. Germline CDR1 is KGHDR and CDR2 is SFDVKD. The CDR3 length is 16 residues. CDR3 loop: CATSDSRGANTGELFF. The CDR3 region has the DNA TGTGCCACCAGTGATAGTCGGGGCGCGAACACCGGGGAGCTGTTTTTT.

V is TRBV20-1 and J is TRBJ1-4, with a tentative D call TRBD1 (5 bases). V lost 4 bases and J lost 8, with 17 bases in between. The germline gives CDR1 DFQATT, CDR2 SNEGSKA (reference sequence). The CDR3 totals 14 residues. CDR3 region: CSATPGSSLEKLFF. In nucleotides, the CDR3 is TGCAGTGCTACACCAGGGTCCAGCTTGGAAAAACTGTTTTTT.

This clonotype showed up just a few times. This chain links TRBV19 with TRBJ2-4; 7 bases are a match to TRBD1. CDR1 and CDR2 (germline): LNHDA, SQIVND (reference sequence). The CDR3 is 16 amino acids. Unmatched junction bases numbered 3, after V lost 1 base and J lost 0 bases. For the CDR3, the DNA is TGTGCCAGTAGTATAGGCCGGGACAGAGCCAAAAACATTCAGTACTTC. Amino acids: CASSIGRDRAKNIQYF.

This clonotype has a single count. The chain is built from TRBV20-1 and TRBJ1-2; unclear D gene. The germline V gene has CDR1 DFQATT and CDR2 SNEGSKA (reference sequence). The V end lost 0 bases, the J end lost 8 bases, and 10 bases lay between the germline ends. The length of the CDR3 is 12 residues. DNA for the CDR3: TGCAGTGCTAGAGAACCCGGTGTGGGCTACACCTTC. Protein: CSAREPGVGYTF.